One sample yielded the 7 T cell receptor beta chains listed below, sequenced in a study of blood T cell repertoires in COVID-19. This table comes from immunoSEQ multiplex PCR, and its TCRdb copy is limited to in-frame clones, with some not included. Found here are approximately 250,000 clones, 91% of them singletons; the top ten hold around 2.8%. The specimen was PBMCs or T cells enriched from blood (not recorded which). The source is a man aged 35 to 55 who had been exposed to COVID-19.

The chain joins TRBV4-3 to TRBJ2-7; 11 bases are a match to TRBD2. The V gene end was trimmed by 4 bases and the J gene end by 1 base; junction bases not matched to a gene: 6. Germline lookup yields CDR1 LGHNA and CDR2 YSLEER. This CDR3 contains 16 residues. CDR3: CASSPTGTSGSYEQYF. For the CDR3, the DNA is TGCGCCAGCAGCCCCACGGGGACTAGCGGTTCCTACGAGCAGTACTTC.

This chain links TRBV29-1 with TRBJ1-1; 7 nucleotides align to TRBD1. The CDR3 totals 14 residues. V shed 5 bases, J shed 0 bases, and the junction held 6 bases outside the gene matches. Per the germline V gene, CDR1 is SQVTM and CDR2 is ANQGSEA. The CDR3 DNA is TGCAGCGTTCAGGGGGGATACATGAACACTGAAGCTTTCTTT. Its protein product is CSVQGGYMNTEAFF. The full variable domain, in which reference TRBV29-1 and TRBJ1-1 provide the parts outside the CDR3, is SAVISQKPSRDICQRGTSLTIQCQVDSQVTMMFWYRQQPGQSLTLIATANQGSEATYESGFVIDKFPISRPNLTFSTLTVSNMSPEDSSIYLCSVQGGYMNTEAFFGQGTRLTVV.

V and J are TRBV11-2 and TRBJ2-1, with TRBD2 identical over 10 bases. The germline CDR1 and CDR2 sequences are SGHAT and FQNNGV. V shed 0 bases, J shed 8 bases, and the junction held 4 bases outside the gene matches. The CDR3 loop spans 15 amino acids. The CDR3 DNA sequence: TGTGCCAGCAGCTTAGAACTAGCGGGACGGGATGAGCAGTTCTTC. It translates to CASSLELAGRDEQFF. The full variable domain, in which reference TRBV11-2 and TRBJ2-1 provide the parts outside the CDR3, is EAGVAQSPRYKIIEKRQSVAFWCNPISGHATLYWYQQILGQGPKLLIQFQNNGVVDDSQLPKDRFSAERLKGVDSTLKIQPAKLEDSAVYLCASSLELAGRDEQFFGPGTRLTVL.

The genes are TRBV7-3 and TRBJ1-1; maybe TRBD1 (5 bases). Trimming cost V 0 bases and J 1 base, with 9 bases left between them. Germline CDR1 reads SGHTA; CDR2 reads FQGTGA. CDR3 size: 15 residues. As DNA, the CDR3 is TGTGCCAGCAGCTTAACTCTGGGGCAGAACACTGAAGCTTTCTTT. Translation: CASSLTLGQNTEAFF. Looking up the rest from reference TRBV7-3 and TRBJ1-1 gives the full variable domain: GAGVSQTPSNKVTEKGKYVELRCDPISGHTALYWYRQSLGQGPEFLIYFQGTGAADDSGLPNDRFFAVRPEGSVSTLKIQRTERGDSAVYLCASSLTLGQNTEAFFGQGTRLTVV.

The V call is TRBV11-3, the J call TRBJ1-1, with TRBD1 matching 10 bases. This CDR3 has 14 residues. V was clipped by 3 bases and J by 5 bases; unmatched bases: 3. CDR1 and CDR2 (germline): SGHNT, YENEEA. The CDR3 DNA reads as TGTGCCAGCAGCTTCGGACAGGGGGGTACTGAAGCTTTCTTT. Amino acids: CASSFGQGGTEAFF.

The chain has TRBV28 and TRBJ1-2, with 8 bases that match TRBD1. V was pared by 7 bases and J by 6 bases, with 7 bases of the junction left unmatched. Germline V lookup: CDR1 MDHEN, CDR2 SYDVKM. The CDR3 is 13 amino acids. In nucleotides, the CDR3 is TGTGCCAGCATAATGACAGGGGAACATGGCTACACCTTC. It is translated as CASIMTGEHGYTF.

This rearrangement joins TRBV15 to TRBJ2-5, with D perhaps TRBD1 (6 bases). This CDR3 has 16 amino acids. Germline V gene data show CDR1 as LNHNV and CDR2 as YYDKDF (reference sequence). With 3 bases removed from V and 4 bases from J, the gap between germline ends came to 18 bases. The CDR3 protein is CATSSAWDTGGETQYF. The CDR3 nucleotides are TGTGCCACCAGCAGTGCGTGGGACACCGGTGGAGAGACCCAGTACTTC.